A single sample gave rise to the 17 T cell receptor beta chains below, sequenced in a study of tumor-infiltrating lymphocytes in primary liver carcinoma. Germline DNA was extracted alongside blood RNA, which was obtained from unsorted whole blood. From 500 ng of total RNA, TCR beta-specific cDNA was reverse-transcribed using a constant-region primer. Slightly modified ARM-PCR with three nested multiplex PCR rounds yielded TCR beta libraries. For approximately 11 cycles apiece, the opening two PCR rounds ran with TRBV1-TRBV30 forward primers and a C-beta reverse primer. TCRdb itself ran the multiplex PCR reads through MiXCR, one entry per CDR3 protein. The sample lists some 180,000 distinct CDR3 sequences, 50% to 75% seen once, with roughly 76% in the top ten. What was sequenced was peripheral blood. These receptors all come from a man aged 35-49 years with primary liver carcinoma and hepatitis B virus infection.

The chain carries TRBV6-6 and TRBJ2-1; the D call may be TRBD1 or TRBD2 (5 bases each). The CDR3 runs to 14 residues. With 10 bases removed from V and 10 bases from J, the gap between germline ends came to 23 bases. From germline, CDR1 is MNHNY and CDR2 SVGAGI (reference sequence). CDR3: CATGTGTEAREQFF. The CDR3 DNA follows: TGTGCCACCGGGACGGGGACGGAGGCTCGGGAGCAGTTCTTC.

The rearrangement uses TRBV4-1 and TRBJ2-5, with a weak D call TRBD1 (6 bases). Trimming pared 4 bases from V and 4 bases from J, leaving 22 bases between. The germline V gene has CDR1 MGHRA and CDR2 YSYEKL. The CDR3 contains 17 residues. The CDR3 loop reads CASSPLQGTVRRETQYF. CDR3 DNA: TGCGCCAGCAGCCCCCTACAGGGAACAGTGAGAAGAGAGACCCAGTACTTC.

The rearrangement uses TRBV12-3 or TRBV12-4 and TRBJ2-4; tentatively, D is TRBD1 (6 bases). The V gene lost 6 bases and the J gene lost 0 bases, with 18 bases spanning the gap. The CDR3 has 17 residues. CDR3 amino acids: CASSLNTGREAKNIQYF. As DNA, the CDR3 is TGTGCCAGCAGCTTGAACACAGGGAGAGAAGCCAAAAACATTCAGTACTTC.

The chain has TRBV6-5 and TRBJ1-1; no firm D call. The germline V gene has CDR1 MNHEY and CDR2 SVGAGI. V lost 8 bases and J 1 base, leaving 14 bases between the germline ends. CDR3 length equals 14 residues. In nucleotides, the CDR3 is TGTGCCAGCTCCTGGGTTGTAGGGAACACTGAAGCTTTCTTT. It is translated as CASSWVVGNTEAFF.

There are a few counts of this clonotype. The chain carries TRBV4-2 and TRBJ2-5, with D possibly being TRBD1 (7 bases). Germline CDR1 is LGHNA and CDR2 is YNFKEQ. The CDR3 extends over 17 amino acids. The V gene lost 0 bases and the J gene lost 4 bases, with 18 bases spanning the gap. CDR3: CASSQESRQGGVETQYF. CDR3 DNA: TGTGCCAGCAGCCAAGAATCACGACAGGGAGGTGTAGAGACCCAGTACTTC.

This chain uses TRBV6-5 with TRBJ2-1, with 7 bases fitting TRBD1. CDR1 and CDR2 from the germline V gene are MNHEY and SVGAGI. V was pared by 0 bases and J by 7 bases, with 9 bases of the junction left unmatched. CDR3 size: 16 residues. The CDR3 DNA reads as TGTGCCAGCAGTTACTCGGGGCAGGGGGTAGGAAATGAGCAGTTCTTC. Amino acid sequence: CASSYSGQGVGNEQFF.

In the case of this clonotype: The junction departs from the called germline gene at one end, perhaps through a read error. The rearrangement joins TRBV6-6 to TRBJ2-3; TRBD2 aligns across 9 bases. CDR3 length equals 14 residues. Germline lookup yields CDR1 MNHNY and CDR2 SVGAGI (reference sequence). As DNA, the CDR3 is TGTGTCAGCAGATTCCTAGCGGGAACAGATACGCAGTATTTT. Its protein product is CVSRFLAGTDTQYF.

The gene calls are TRBV12-3 or TRBV12-4 and TRBJ2-3; D is perhaps TRBD2 (5 bases). CDR3 size: 15 residues. With 5 bases removed from V and 0 bases from J, the gap between germline ends came to 12 bases. CDR3 protein: CASSPTRASTDTQYF. The CDR3 coding sequence is TGTGCCAGCAGTCCAACTAGAGCTAGCACAGATACGCAGTATTTT.

The chain employs TRBV7-9 and TRBJ2-1; 10 bases are a match to TRBD2. The V and J ends lost 0 bases and 8 bases, in that order; junction bases with no gene match: 1. Germline values: CDR1 SEHNR, CDR2 FQNEAQ (reference sequence). This CDR3 spans 14 amino acids. The CDR3 here is CASSLALAGDEQFF. In DNA, the CDR3 is TGTGCCAGCAGCTTAGCTCTAGCGGGAGATGAGCAGTTCTTC. Full variable domain (remainder filled in from reference TRBV7-9 and TRBJ2-1): DTGVSQNPRHKITKRGQNVTFRCDPISEHNRLYWYRQTLGQGPEFLTYFQNEAQLEKSRLLSDRFSAERPKGSFSTLEIQRTEQGDSAMYLCASSLALAGDEQFFGPGTRLTVL.

V gene TRBV12-3 or TRBV12-4 combines with J gene TRBJ2-2; D call uncertain. The V end was cut by 7 bases, the J end by 7 bases, with 16 bases between. The CDR3 has 14 amino acids. CDR3 amino acids: CASILGVWNGELFF. The CDR3 nucleotides are TGTGCCAGCATCCTTGGTGTGTGGAACGGGGAGCTGTTTTTT.

In regard to this clonotype: One end of the junction does not line up with germline, which may come from a read error. V usage is TRBV6-1 and J usage is TRBJ2-6; D is possibly TRBD1 (5 bases). The CDR3 length is 13 residues. Germline CDR1 reads MNHNS; CDR2 reads SASEGT. The CDR3 DNA reads TGTGCCACTAGGGTGGCTGGGGCCAGCGTCCTGACTTTC. Its protein is CATRVAGASVLTF.

The sample holds a few counts of this clonotype. This chain joins TRBV4-1 and TRBJ2-3, with TRBD2 matching 7 bases. Germline V lookup: CDR1 MGHRA, CDR2 YSYEKL. V gave up 10 bases and J gave up 0 bases; unmatched junction bases: 7. The CDR3 extends over 14 amino acids. In DNA form, the CDR3 reads TGCGCCACCAAAAAGCGGGATAGCACAGATACGCAGTATTTT. This gives the protein CATKKRDSTDTQYF.

The CDR3 loop is CASSLVGGLAGAFYEQYF. DNA for the CDR3: TGTGCCAGCAGCTTGGTGGGGGGACTAGCAGGAGCCTTCTACGAGCAGTACTTC. The chain has TRBV5-6 and TRBJ2-7, with 9 bases identical to TRBD2. CDR3 size: 18 residues. In germline, CDR1 is SGHDT, CDR2 YYEEEE. V dropped 0 bases and J dropped 3; count of bases not matched to a gene: 13.

This clonotype appeared once. The chain carries TRBV12-3 or TRBV12-4 and TRBJ2-3, with TRBD2 matching over 9 bases. This CDR3 spans 16 amino acids. With 5 bases clipped from V and 3 bases from J, the junction kept 9 bases outside the gene matches. DNA for the CDR3: TGTGCCAGCAGTAAAAGACTAGCGGAGAGGACAGATACGCAGTATTTT. Its translation is CASSKRLAERTDTQYF.

The V gene is TRBV6-5, the J gene TRBJ2-7, with D unresolved. Trimming took off 2 bases at V and 2 bases at J, with 13 bases between the two ends. The CDR3 runs 15 residues. Germline-derived CDR1 and CDR2 are MNHEY and SVGAGI. The CDR3 protein is CASSYVPSATYEQYF. The CDR3 DNA reads TGTGCCAGCAGTTACGTCCCCAGCGCAACCTACGAGCAGTACTTC.

The gene calls are TRBV11-2 and TRBJ1-2, with D uncertain. V was cut by 5 bases and J by 6 bases, with 10 bases left in between. The CDR3 has 12 amino acids. Germline assignment: CDR1 SGHAT and CDR2 FQNNGV. The CDR3 is CASSQIDNGYTF. In nucleotides, the CDR3 is TGTGCCAGCAGCCAAATCGACAATGGCTACACCTTC.

This clonotype was seen many times. The chain joins TRBV29-1 to TRBJ2-5; no firm D call. The CDR3 spans 10 residues. CDR1 is SQVTM, CDR2 ANQGSEA, per germline. V was cut by 7 bases and J by 5 bases, with 8 bases left in between. The CDR3 here is CSAVAETQYF. CDR3 nucleotides: TGCAGCGCCGTGGCGGAGACCCAGTACTTC.